This TCR beta chain was obtained from a study of T cell repertoires in cytomegalovirus infection. Study information: Evidence of both CMV infection and a matching HLA type came from public TCR beta signatures. Study-level points and caveats: Carriers of CMV plus the relevant HLA were identified by cumulative public TCR beta family frequency. The ex vivo response was dominated by HLA-C-restricted CMV-specific TCR beta clonotypes.

Comment on this clonotype: Its antigen is unknown.

One entry per CDR3 protein results from TCRdb running MiXCR on the reads. The sample consists of 170,000 or so distinct CDR3 sequences, about a sixth of them appearing once. This CDR3 has 13 amino acids. Per the germline V gene, CDR1 is DFQATT and CDR2 is SNEGSKA (reference sequence). V dropped 7 bases and J dropped 2 bases, with 12 bases sitting between them. This sequence originates from a human donor in good health (CMV status not recorded). Some clones in this sample may be carry-over from other donors' samples. The sequenced material came from CD8+ T cells from PBMCs. The rearrangement links TRBV20-1 to TRBJ2-1; D not certain. CDR3 amino acids: CSVVGDAYNEQFF. CDR3 nucleotides: TGCAGTGTGGTTGGGGATGCCTACAATGAGCAGTTCTTC.